Following are 14 T cell receptor beta chains from one sample sequenced in a study of blood T cell repertoires in COVID-19. Only in-frame clones appear in the TCRdb table, and some are missing; sequencing was by immunoSEQ multiplex PCR. The sample lists 150,000 to 200,000 clones; almost 85% were seen once. Material: peripheral blood. The receptor source for this set is a woman aged 80 or over with acute or convalescent COVID-19.

V gene TRBV5-1 combines with J gene TRBJ2-3; TRBD2 agrees at 7 bases. The CDR3 extends over 15 amino acids. The germline gives CDR1 SGHRS, CDR2 YFSETQ. Trimming removed 3 bases from V and 2 bases from J; junction bases left unmatched: 6. In nucleotides, the CDR3 is TGCGCCAGCAGCTGGGGGGGAAGCAACACAGATACGCAGTATTTT. Translated: CASSWGGSNTDTQYF. Full variable domain (missing parts from reference TRBV5-1 and TRBJ2-3): KAGVTQTPRYLIKTRGQQVTLSCSPISGHRSVSWYQQTPGQGLQFLFEYFSETQRNKGNFPGRFSGRQFSNSRSEMNVSTLELGDSALYLCASSWGGSNTDTQYFGPGTRLTVL.

Written as DNA, the CDR3 is TGTGCCAGCAGCTCGCCGGGACTACTCGGGGAGCTGTTTTTT. Translation: CASSSPGLLGELFF. The V call is TRBV11-2, the J call TRBJ2-2, with TRBD2 identical over 7 bases. J lost 7 bases, V lost 4 bases, and 6 bases had no gene match. This CDR3 has 14 residues. CDR1 is SGHAT, CDR2 FQNNGV, per germline.

The genes are TRBV5-6 and TRBJ2-1; the match to TRBD2 covers 8 bases. Germline V lookup: CDR1 SGHDT, CDR2 YYEEEE. The CDR3 spans 17 residues. With V trimmed by 4 bases and J by 6 bases, 15 bases remained unmatched. The chain's CDR3 is CASSAGILAGGGNEQFF. The CDR3 DNA follows: TGTGCCAGCAGCGCGGGGATTCTAGCGGGTGGGGGCAATGAGCAGTTCTTC. The complete variable domain, with remaining parts taken from reference TRBV5-6 and TRBJ2-1, reads DAGVTQSPTHLIKTRGQQVTLRCSPKSGHDTVSWYQQALGQGPQFIFQYYEEEERQRGNFPDRFSGHQFPNYSSELNVNALLLGDSALYLCASSAGILAGGGNEQFFGPGTRLTVL.

The V call is TRBV18, the J call TRBJ1-1; D uncertain. This CDR3 has 15 amino acids. Deletions cut 1 base from V and 1 base from J, with 10 bases between. Germline assignment: CDR1 KGHSH and CDR2 LQKENI. The CDR3 sequence: CASSPLDTQNTEAFF. The CDR3 DNA is TGTGCCAGCTCACCACTAGACACTCAGAACACTGAAGCTTTCTTT.

The J gene is TRBJ2-7, the V gene TRBV6-1; D possibly corresponds to TRBD1 (5 bases). The CDR3 is 11 residues long. Between the trimmed V and J ends, which lost 2 bases and 7 bases, there was a span of 6 bases. Per germline, CDR1 MNHNS and CDR2 SASEGT. CDR3 coding DNA: TGTGCCAGCAGTGAAAACAGGGAGCAGTACTTC. Amino acids: CASSENREQYF.

A remark on this clone: The same CDR3 can be traced to other DNA sequences in this sample. This CDR3 is CASSPGQQETQYF. The CDR3 region has the DNA TGTGCCAGCTCACCTGGCCAGCAAGAGACCCAGTACTTC. The rearrangement links TRBV18 to TRBJ2-5; D gene uncertain. The CDR3 is 13 amino acids. Germline values: CDR1 KGHSH, CDR2 LQKENI. V was clipped by 3 bases and J by 2 bases, with 7 bases between them.

The chain recombines TRBV6-5 with TRBJ2-7; 8 positions agree with TRBD1. The V gene end was trimmed by 5 bases and the J gene end by 1 base; junction bases not matched to a gene: 4. The CDR3 spans 14 residues. The germline gives CDR1 MNHEY, CDR2 SVGAGI. The CDR3 is CASSRDRNSYEQYF. In DNA form, the CDR3 reads TGTGCCAGCAGTCGGGACAGGAATTCCTACGAGCAGTACTTC.

The chain has TRBV25-1 and TRBJ2-5; D gene ambiguous. Germline assignment: CDR1 MGHDK and CDR2 SYGVNS. CDR3 length equals 15 residues. Trimming pared 4 bases from V and 0 bases from J, leaving 12 bases between. The CDR3 sequence is CASSGNLRDQETQYF. The CDR3, as DNA: TGTGCCAGCAGTGGTAACCTCCGGGACCAAGAGACCCAGTACTTC.

The chain recombines TRBV2 with TRBJ1-2; no clear D gene. Trimming removed 6 bases at V and 4 bases at J, with 6 bases between. The length of the CDR3 is 11 residues. Germline CDR1 reads SNHLY; CDR2 reads FYNNEI. The CDR3 reads CASRRGYGYTF. CDR3 coding DNA: TGTGCCAGCAGGCGGGGCTATGGCTACACCTTC.

The rearrangement joins TRBV7-9 to TRBJ1-4; possibly TRBD1 for D (5 bases). V was pared by 7 bases and J by 4 bases, with 13 bases between. The CDR3 consists of 14 residues. Germline V lookup: CDR1 SEHNR, CDR2 FQNEAQ (reference sequence). Here the CDR3 reads CASTPGIGNEKLFF. The CDR3 coding sequence is TGTGCCAGCACCCCAGGGATCGGTAATGAAAAACTGTTTTTT.

V and J are TRBV7-8 and TRBJ2-2; TRBD1 is a possible D gene (6 bases). With 2 bases removed from V and 3 bases from J, the gap between germline ends came to 13 bases. Looked up from germline, CDR1 is SGHVS and CDR2 is FQNEAQ. CDR3 length: 16 residues. CDR3 residues: CASSLRVGADTGELFF. Written as DNA, the CDR3 is TGTGCCAGCAGCTTAAGAGTGGGGGCAGACACCGGGGAGCTGTTTTTT.

This chain joins TRBV6-5 and TRBJ1-1; possibly TRBD1 for D (6 bases). The CDR3 loop spans 13 amino acids. V was pared by 5 bases and J by 5 bases, with 12 bases between. Germline values: CDR1 MNHEY, CDR2 SVGAGI. The CDR3 loop reads CASSRTGRTEAFF. CDR3 nucleotides: TGTGCCAGCAGTCGCACAGGGAGAACTGAAGCTTTCTTT.

The chain carries TRBV7-6 and TRBJ2-5, with no clear D. The CDR3 length is 13 residues. Trimming stripped 5 bases from V and 3 bases from J, with 10 bases between. The germline CDR1 and CDR2 sequences are SGHVS and FNYEAQ. CDR3 in amino acids: CASSPLLKETQYF. DNA for the CDR3: TGTGCCAGCAGCCCACTCCTAAAAGAGACCCAGTACTTC.

This clone was picked up one time. The V gene is TRBV7-9, the J gene TRBJ2-7, with 12 positions matching TRBD2. CDR3 length: 17 residues. The V gene end was trimmed by 1 base and the J gene end by 6 bases; junction bases not matched to a gene: 10. Germline V lookup: CDR1 SEHNR, CDR2 FQNEAQ (reference sequence). CDR3 amino acids: CASSLGGLAGKEAEQYF. The DNA for the CDR3 is TGTGCCAGCAGCTTAGGTGGACTAGCGGGAAAGGAGGCCGAGCAGTACTTC.